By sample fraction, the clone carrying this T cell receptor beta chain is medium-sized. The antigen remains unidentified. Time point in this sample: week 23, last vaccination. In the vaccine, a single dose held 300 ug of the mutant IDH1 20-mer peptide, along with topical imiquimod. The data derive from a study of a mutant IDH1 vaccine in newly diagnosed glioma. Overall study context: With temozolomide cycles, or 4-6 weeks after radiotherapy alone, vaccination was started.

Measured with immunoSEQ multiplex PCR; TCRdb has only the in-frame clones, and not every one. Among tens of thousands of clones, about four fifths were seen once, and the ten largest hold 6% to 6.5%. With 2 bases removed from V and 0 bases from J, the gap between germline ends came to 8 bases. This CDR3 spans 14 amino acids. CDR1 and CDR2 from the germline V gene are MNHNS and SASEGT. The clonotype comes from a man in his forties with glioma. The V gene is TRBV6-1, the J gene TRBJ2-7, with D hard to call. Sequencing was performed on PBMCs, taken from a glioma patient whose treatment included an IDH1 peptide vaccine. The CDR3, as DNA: TGTGCCAGCAGTGAACAGGCAGCCTCCTACGAGCAGTACTTC. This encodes CASSEQAASYEQYF.